The clone carrying this TCR beta chain occurred many times. Its matching antigen is unknown. The T cells used for sorted libraries numbered around 1 million, either CD4+ or CD8+. These data are taken from a study of neurological immune-mediated disorders. This CDR3 has 15 amino acids. The trim removed 5 bases at V and 6 bases at J, leaving 15 bases unmatched. In germline, CDR1 is DFQATT, CDR2 SNEGSKA (reference sequence). General study findings and limits: Falling below healthy controls, multiple sclerosis showed the least TCR clonal expansion, while HTLV-1-associated myelopathy showed the most.

Template-switch 5'RACE cDNA synthesis added a 10-nucleotide unique molecular identifier. TCRdb re-called the 5' RACE reads through MiXCR, storing one row per CDR3 protein. The sample lists tens of thousands of distinct CDR3 sequences, around 6% occurring once. This TCR came from a woman aged 40 to 50 in good health. The sequencing sample was made of CD4+ T cells from blood. This chain uses TRBV20-1 with TRBJ1-2; 7 nucleotides agree with TRBD1. CDR3 region: CSALKRRDSEHGYTF. CDR3 in DNA: TGCAGTGCTCTCAAACGTCGGGACAGCGAGCATGGCTACACCTTC.